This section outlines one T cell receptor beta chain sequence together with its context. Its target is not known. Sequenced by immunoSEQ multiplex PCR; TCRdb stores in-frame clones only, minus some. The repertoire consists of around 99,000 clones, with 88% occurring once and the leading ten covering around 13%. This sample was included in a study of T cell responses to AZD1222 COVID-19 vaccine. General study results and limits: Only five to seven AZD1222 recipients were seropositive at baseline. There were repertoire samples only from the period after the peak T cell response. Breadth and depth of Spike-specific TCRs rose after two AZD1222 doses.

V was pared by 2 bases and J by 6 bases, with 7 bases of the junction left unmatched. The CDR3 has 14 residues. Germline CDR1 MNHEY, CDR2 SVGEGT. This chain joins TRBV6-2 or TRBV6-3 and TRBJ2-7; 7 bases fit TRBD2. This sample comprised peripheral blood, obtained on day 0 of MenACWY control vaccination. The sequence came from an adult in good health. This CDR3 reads CASSYGGSRLEQYF. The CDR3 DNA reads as TGTGCCAGCAGTTACGGCGGGAGTCGACTCGAGCAGTACTTC.